This TCR beta chain was identified during a study of T cells in Graves' hyperthyroidism and ophthalmopathy. Study observations and caveats: Ophthalmopathy, as predicted by the model, came a median around 7 months after the prediction. A model of 13 V-J pairs discriminated ophthalmopathy from stable hyperthyroidism.

Lactation, pregnancy, other autoimmune disease or uncontrolled infection led to exclusion of patients. Thyroid ultrasound, orbital computed tomography, clinical symptoms, and serum thyroxine and TRAb underpinned diagnoses. It was RNA transcripts that yielded the amplified TCR beta CDR3 regions. TCR CDR3 underwent first-round RT-PCR with the HTBI primer set. TCRdb re-derived calls from the multiplex PCR reads in MiXCR, one entry per CDR3 protein. The table lists fewer than 750,000 distinct CDR3 sequences, 35% to 55% of them singletons. This clonotype appeared many times. Its antigen remains unknown. Germline V lookup: CDR1 SGHVS, CDR2 FQNEAQ. With 1 base removed from V and 0 bases from J, the gap between germline ends came to 6 bases. CDR3 size: 14 residues.

Sequencing used peripheral blood or thyroid tissue (not recorded which). The chain is built from TRBV7-8 and TRBJ1-2, with D unresolved. This TCR was sampled from a woman aged 18-29 years with Graves' hyperthyroidism. CDR3 in amino acids: CASSLGKTNYGYTF. In nucleotides, the CDR3 is TGTGCCAGCAGCTTAGGGAAAACTAACTATGGCTACACCTTC.